This TCR beta chain was identified during a study of OX40 agonist ivuxolimab in advanced cancers. Prior autoimmune disease or systemic immunosuppression barred patients. As concerns this clone: As yet, its antigen is unknown.

The CDR3 totals 13 residues. V was trimmed by 4 bases and J by 7 bases, leaving 13 bases between them. Germline loops: CDR1 GTSNPN, CDR2 SVGIG (reference sequence). Study-level findings and limits: Low levels of normalized T-cell clonal expansion also appeared in some nonresponders. CD4+ and CD8+ blood T cells expanded clonally by week 6 at 0.1 to 3.0 mg/kg. Partial responders treated at 0.1-3.0 mg/kg exhibited clonal expansion among the lowest measured.

The data were produced by immunoSEQ multiplex PCR, yet TCRdb's version contains in-frame clones alone and is incomplete. The table lists about 55,000 clones, 70% to 80% of them singletons. This sequence was found in an adult with an advanced solid tumor such as melanoma, head and neck, liver or kidney cancer. Material: CD4+ or CD8+ T cells sorted from blood, obtained in a trial of the OX40 agonist ivuxolimab. This chain connects TRBV30 to TRBJ1-4; D ambiguous. CDR3: CAWNLEAGEKLFF. The CDR3 coding sequence is TGTGCCTGGAATCTGGAGGCGGGTGAAAAACTGTTTTTT.